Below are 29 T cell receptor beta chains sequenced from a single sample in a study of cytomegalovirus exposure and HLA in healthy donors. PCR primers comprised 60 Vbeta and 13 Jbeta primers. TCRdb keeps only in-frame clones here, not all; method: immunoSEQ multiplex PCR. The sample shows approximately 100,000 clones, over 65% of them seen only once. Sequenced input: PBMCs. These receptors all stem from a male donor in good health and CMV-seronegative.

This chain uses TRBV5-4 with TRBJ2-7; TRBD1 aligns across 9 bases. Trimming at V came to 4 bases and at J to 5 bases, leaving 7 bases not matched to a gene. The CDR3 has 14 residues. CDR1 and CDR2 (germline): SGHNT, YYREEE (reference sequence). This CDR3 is CASSRTGGVDEQYF. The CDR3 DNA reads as TGTGCCAGCAGCCGCACAGGGGGCGTCGACGAGCAGTACTTC.

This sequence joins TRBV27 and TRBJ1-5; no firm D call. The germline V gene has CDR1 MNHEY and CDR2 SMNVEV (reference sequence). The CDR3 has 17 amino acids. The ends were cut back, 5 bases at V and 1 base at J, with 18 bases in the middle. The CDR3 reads CASSASAVHQSNQPQHF. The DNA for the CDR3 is TGTGCCAGCAGTGCCTCTGCAGTGCATCAGAGCAATCAGCCCCAGCATTTT.

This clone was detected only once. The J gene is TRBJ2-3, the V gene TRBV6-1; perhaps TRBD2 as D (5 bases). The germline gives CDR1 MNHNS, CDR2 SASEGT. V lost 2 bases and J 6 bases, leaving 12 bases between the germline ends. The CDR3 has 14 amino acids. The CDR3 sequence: CASSENPLGDTQYF. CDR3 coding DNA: TGTGCCAGCAGTGAAAACCCACTAGGCGATACGCAGTATTTT.

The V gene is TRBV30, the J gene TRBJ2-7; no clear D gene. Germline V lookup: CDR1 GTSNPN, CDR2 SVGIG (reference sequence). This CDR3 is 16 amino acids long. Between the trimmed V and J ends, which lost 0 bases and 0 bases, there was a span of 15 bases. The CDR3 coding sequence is TGTGCCTGGAGTGTTCTAACCCGAAGGAGCTCCTACGAGCAGTACTTC. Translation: CAWSVLTRRSSYEQYF.

The CDR3 region has the DNA TGTGCCAGCAGTGACCCAGGGTTTGAAGCTTTCTTT. It specifies CASSDPGFEAFF. The chain links TRBV25-1 to TRBJ1-1; D possibly corresponds to TRBD1 (5 bases). The CDR3 is made up of 12 amino acids. CDR1 is MGHDK, CDR2 SYGVNS, per germline. Trimming shortened V by 3 bases and J by 7 bases, and 9 bases separated the two germline ends.

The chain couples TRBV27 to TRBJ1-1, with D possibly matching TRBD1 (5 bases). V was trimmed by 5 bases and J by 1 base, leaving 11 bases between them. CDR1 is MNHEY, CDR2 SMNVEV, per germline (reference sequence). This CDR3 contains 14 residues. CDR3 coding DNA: TGTGCCAGCAGTCAAGAAGACAGGAACACTGAAGCTTTCTTT. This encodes CASSQEDRNTEAFF.

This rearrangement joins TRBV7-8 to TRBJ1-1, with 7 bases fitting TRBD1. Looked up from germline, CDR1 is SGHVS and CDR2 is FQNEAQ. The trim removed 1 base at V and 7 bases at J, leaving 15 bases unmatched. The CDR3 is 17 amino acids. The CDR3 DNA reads TGTGCCAGCAGCTTAGTCCCTATCACCGGGACAGCAAATGAAGCTTTCTTT. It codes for CASSLVPITGTANEAFF.

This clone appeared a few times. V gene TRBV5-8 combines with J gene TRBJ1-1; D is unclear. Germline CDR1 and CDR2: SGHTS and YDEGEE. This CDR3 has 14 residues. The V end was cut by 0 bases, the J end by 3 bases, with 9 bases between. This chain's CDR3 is CASSLGPSYTEAFF. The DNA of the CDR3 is TGTGCCAGCAGCTTGGGTCCGAGTTACACTGAAGCTTTCTTT.

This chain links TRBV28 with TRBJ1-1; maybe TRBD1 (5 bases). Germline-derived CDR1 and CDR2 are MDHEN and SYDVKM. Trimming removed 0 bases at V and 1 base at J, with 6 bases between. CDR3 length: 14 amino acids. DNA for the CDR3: TGTGCCAGCAGTTTATGGGGGGGGAACACTGAAGCTTTCTTT. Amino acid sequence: CASSLWGGNTEAFF. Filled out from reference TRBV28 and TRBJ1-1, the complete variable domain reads DVKVTQSSRYLVKRTGEKVFLECVQDMDHENMFWYRQDPGLGLRLIYFSYDVKMKEKGDIPEGYSVSREKKERFSLILESASTNQTSMYLCASSLWGGNTEAFFGQGTRLTVV.

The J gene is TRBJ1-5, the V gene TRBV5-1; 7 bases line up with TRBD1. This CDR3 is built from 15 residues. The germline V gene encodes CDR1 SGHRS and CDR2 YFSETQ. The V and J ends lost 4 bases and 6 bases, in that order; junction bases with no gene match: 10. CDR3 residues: CASSPMTGQTQPQHF. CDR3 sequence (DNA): TGCGCCAGCAGCCCGATGACAGGGCAGACTCAGCCCCAGCATTTT.

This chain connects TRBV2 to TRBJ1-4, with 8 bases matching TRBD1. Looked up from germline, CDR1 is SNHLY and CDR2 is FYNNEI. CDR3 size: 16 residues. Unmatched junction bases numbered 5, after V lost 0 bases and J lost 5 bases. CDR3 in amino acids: CASSEAGGQGNEKLFF. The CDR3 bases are TGTGCCAGCAGTGAAGCGGGCGGACAGGGCAATGAAAAACTGTTTTTT.

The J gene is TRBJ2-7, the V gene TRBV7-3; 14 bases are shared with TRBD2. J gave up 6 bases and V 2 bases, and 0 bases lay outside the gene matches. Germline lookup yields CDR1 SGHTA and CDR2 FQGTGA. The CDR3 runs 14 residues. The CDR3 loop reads CASSLGLAGGEQYF. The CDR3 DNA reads TGTGCCAGCAGCTTAGGACTAGCGGGAGGCGAGCAGTACTTC.

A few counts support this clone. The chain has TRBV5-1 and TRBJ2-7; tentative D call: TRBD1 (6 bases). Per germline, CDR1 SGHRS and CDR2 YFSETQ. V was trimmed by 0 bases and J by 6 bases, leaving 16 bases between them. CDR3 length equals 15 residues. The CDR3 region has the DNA TGCGCCAGCAGCTTGGCTGACCGGGACACCCGCGAGCAGTACTTC. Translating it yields CASSLADRDTREQYF. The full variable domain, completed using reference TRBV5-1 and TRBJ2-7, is KAGVTQTPRYLIKTRGQQVTLSCSPISGHRSVSWYQQTPGQGLQFLFEYFSETQRNKGNFPGRFSGRQFSNSRSEMNVSTLELGDSALYLCASSLADRDTREQYFGPGTRLTVT.

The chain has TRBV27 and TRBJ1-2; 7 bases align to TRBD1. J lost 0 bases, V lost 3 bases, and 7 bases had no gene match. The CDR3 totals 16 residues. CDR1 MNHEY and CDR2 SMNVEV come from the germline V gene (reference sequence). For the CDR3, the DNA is TGTGCCAGCAGTTTCCTCAACAGGGGACCTAACTATGGCTACACCTTC. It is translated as CASSFLNRGPNYGYTF.

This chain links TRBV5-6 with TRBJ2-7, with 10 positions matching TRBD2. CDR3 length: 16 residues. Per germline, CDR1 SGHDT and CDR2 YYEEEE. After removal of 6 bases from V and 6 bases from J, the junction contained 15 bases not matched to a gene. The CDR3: CASNPVGSGREGEQYF. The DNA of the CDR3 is TGTGCCAGCAACCCGGTAGGGAGCGGGAGGGAGGGCGAGCAGTACTTC.

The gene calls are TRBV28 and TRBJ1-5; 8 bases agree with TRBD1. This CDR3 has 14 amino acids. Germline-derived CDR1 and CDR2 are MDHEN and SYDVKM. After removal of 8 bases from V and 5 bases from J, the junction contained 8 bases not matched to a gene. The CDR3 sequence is CASASGGIDQPQHF. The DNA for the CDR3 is TGTGCCAGCGCTTCAGGGGGCATCGATCAGCCCCAGCATTTT.

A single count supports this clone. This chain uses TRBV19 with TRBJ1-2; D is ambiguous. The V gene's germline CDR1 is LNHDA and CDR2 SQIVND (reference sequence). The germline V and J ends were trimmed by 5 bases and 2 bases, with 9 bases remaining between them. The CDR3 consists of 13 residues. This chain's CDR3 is CASSFRSNYGYTF. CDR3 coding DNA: TGTGCCAGTAGTTTCAGGTCAAACTATGGCTACACCTTC.

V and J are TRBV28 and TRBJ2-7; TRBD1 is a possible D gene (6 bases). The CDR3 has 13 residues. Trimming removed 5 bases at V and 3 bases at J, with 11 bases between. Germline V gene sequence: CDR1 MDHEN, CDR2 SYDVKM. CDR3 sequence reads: CASSRGRGYEQYF. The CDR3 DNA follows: TGTGCCAGCAGTAGGGGCAGGGGCTACGAGCAGTACTTC.

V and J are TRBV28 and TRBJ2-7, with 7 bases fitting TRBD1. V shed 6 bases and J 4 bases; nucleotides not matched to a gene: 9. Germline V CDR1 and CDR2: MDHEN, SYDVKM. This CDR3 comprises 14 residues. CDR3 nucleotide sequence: TGTGCCAGCAGACCTACAGGGGATCTTTACGAGCAGTACTTC. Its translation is CASRPTGDLYEQYF. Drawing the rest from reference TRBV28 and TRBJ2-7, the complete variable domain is DVKVTQSSRYLVKRTGEKVFLECVQDMDHENMFWYRQDPGLGLRLIYFSYDVKMKEKGDIPEGYSVSREKKERFSLILESASTNQTSMYLCASRPTGDLYEQYFGPGTRLTVT.

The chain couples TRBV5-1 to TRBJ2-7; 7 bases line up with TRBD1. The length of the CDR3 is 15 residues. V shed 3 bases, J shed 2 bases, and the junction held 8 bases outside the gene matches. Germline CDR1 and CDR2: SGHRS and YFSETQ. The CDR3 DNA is TGCGCCAGCAGCTCCTTAACAGGGGACCCCTACGAGCAGTACTTC. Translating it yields CASSSLTGDPYEQYF.

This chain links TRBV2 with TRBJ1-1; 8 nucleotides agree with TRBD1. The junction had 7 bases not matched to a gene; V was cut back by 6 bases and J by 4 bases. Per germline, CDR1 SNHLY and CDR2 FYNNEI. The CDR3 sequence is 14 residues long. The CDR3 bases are TGTGCCAGCAGCCCCGACAGGGGAAGCACTGAAGCTTTCTTT. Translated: CASSPDRGSTEAFF.

CDR3 coding DNA: TGTGCCAGCGGTTGGTCCTACGAGCAGTACTTC. Its translation is CASGWSYEQYF. The chain couples TRBV27 to TRBJ2-5, with D uncertain. The J call may be faulty, since TRBJ2-7 better matches the DNA end. Looked up from germline, CDR1 is MNHEY and CDR2 is SMNVEV (reference sequence). The CDR3 has 11 residues.

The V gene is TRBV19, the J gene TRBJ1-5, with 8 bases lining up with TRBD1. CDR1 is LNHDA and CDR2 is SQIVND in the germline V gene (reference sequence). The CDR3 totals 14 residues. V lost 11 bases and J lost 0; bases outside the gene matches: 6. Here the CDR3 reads CASAGGVSNQPQHF. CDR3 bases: TGTGCCTCGGCAGGGGGCGTTAGCAATCAGCCCCAGCATTTT.

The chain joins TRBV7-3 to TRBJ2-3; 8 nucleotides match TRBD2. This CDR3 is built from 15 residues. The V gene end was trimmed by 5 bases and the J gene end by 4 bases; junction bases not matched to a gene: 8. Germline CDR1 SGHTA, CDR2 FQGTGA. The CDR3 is CASSQNLAGADTQYF. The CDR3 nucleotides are TGTGCCAGCAGCCAAAACCTAGCGGGTGCAGATACGCAGTATTTT.

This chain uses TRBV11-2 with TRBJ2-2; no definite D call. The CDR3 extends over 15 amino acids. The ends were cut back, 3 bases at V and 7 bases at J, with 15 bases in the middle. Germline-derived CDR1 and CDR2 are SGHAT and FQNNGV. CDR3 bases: TGTGCCAGCAGCTTCCTTCCGGAGTCTGACGGGGAGCTGTTTTTT. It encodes CASSFLPESDGELFF.

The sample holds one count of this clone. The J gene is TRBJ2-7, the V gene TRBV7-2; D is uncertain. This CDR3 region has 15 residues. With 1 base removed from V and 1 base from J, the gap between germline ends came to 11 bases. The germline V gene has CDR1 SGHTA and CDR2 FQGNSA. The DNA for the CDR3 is TGTGCCAGCAGCTTAGGGTCGGGTGTTTCCTACGAGCAGTACTTC. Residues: CASSLGSGVSYEQYF.

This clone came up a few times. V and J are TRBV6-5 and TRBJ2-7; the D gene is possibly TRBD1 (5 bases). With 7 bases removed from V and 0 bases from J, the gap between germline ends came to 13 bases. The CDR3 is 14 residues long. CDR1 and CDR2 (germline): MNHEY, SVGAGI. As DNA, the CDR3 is TGTGCCAGCACCTGGACAAAAGACTCCTACGAGCAGTACTTC. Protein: CASTWTKDSYEQYF.

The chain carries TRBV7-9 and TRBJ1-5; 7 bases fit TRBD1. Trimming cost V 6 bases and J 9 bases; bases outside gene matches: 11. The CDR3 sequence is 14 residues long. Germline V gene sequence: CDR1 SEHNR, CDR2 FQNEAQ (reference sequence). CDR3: CASSIGTALGPQHF. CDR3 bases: TGTGCCAGCAGTATCGGGACAGCTCTTGGGCCCCAGCATTTT.

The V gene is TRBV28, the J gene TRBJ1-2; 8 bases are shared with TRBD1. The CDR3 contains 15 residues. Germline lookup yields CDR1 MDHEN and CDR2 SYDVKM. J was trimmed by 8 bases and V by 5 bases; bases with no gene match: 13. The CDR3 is CASSEADRAYEGYTF. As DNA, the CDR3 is TGTGCCAGCAGTGAGGCGGACAGGGCTTATGAGGGCTACACCTTC.